This T cell receptor (beta chain) was captured in a study of T-cell reconstitution after alpha-beta-depleted transplantation in children. Study results and limitations: In patients about two months after transplant, alpha-beta T cells reportedly arose from several hundred expanded graft clones. Some patients owed their high day-60 TCRbeta diversity to surviving recipient T cells and thymic progenitors. Among T cells one year after transplant, newly produced cells accounted for most counts and diversity.

About this clonotype: The antigen is undetermined.

Preparation of the TCRbeta library was carried out with unique molecular identifiers. TCRdb fed the PCR reads into MiXCR, producing one record per CDR3 protein. In the table there are a few hundred thousand distinct CDR3 sequences, over 9% of which are singletons. Per germline, CDR1 LNHDA and CDR2 SQIVND (reference sequence). V trimming: 5 bases; J trimming: 0 bases; junction bases outside the gene matches: 10. The CDR3 is made up of 18 amino acids. J is TRBJ2-1 and V is TRBV19; 10 bases are a match to TRBD2. This TCR derives from a boy in the first two years of life with acute myeloid leukemia, due to receive a stem cell transplant. The specimen comprised PBMCs, sampled before TCRalphabeta/CD19-depleted stem cell transplant. The CDR3 sequence: CASSYRLAGLSSYNEQFF. Written as DNA, the CDR3 is TGTGCCAGTAGTTACCGACTAGCGGGCCTGAGCTCCTACAATGAGCAGTTCTTC.